A selection of T cell receptor beta chains follows, all from one sample in a study of neurological immune-mediated disorders. TCRdb used MiXCR to reprocess the 5' RACE reads, holding one entry per CDR3 protein. The profile covers 39,000 or so distinct CDR3 sequences, with 2.5% appearing a single time and approximately 12% taken by the ten largest. Sequencing input: PBMCs. Receptors were obtained from a young man with multiple sclerosis. The conserved cysteine and the conserved F or W are not part of the CDR3 here. The order of the fields is D gene, V gene, CDR3 protein. D genes are given only for firm matches.

.	TRBV5-1	ASSLGRMETQY
TRBD2	TRBV10-1	ASSDVSGRLSTYEQY
.	TRBV5-1	ASSWRAGEAF
TRBD1	TRBV27	ASRWTGANYGYT
TRBD1	TRBV20-1	SARGGTGNTGELF
.	TRBV7-9	ASSPGTARGYT
.	TRBV21-1	ASIPRGRSPLH
TRBD1	TRBV20-1	SARARGQGWRDGYT
TRBD2	TRBV24-1	ATSVRTSGYNEQF
.	TRBV3-1	ASSQGARTEAF
.	TRBV12-3/TRBV12-4	ATLPLSSGGNQPQH
.	TRBV12-3/TRBV12-4	ASSGRTVDTEAF
TRBD2	TRBV6-2/TRBV6-3	ASSYTGTRPYEQY
TRBD2	TRBV27	ASGLAGVYEQY
.	TRBV24-1	ATSDPAAHPGANVLT
.	TRBV4-1	ASSPRQGVTEAF
.	TRBV7-3	ASSLGGVTDTQY
TRBD2	TRBV7-8	ASSLVNGGGETGELF
.	TRBV28	ASSWSRATQY
.	TRBV7-6	ASSPRTDTQY
.	TRBV11-2	ASSLPDGQNYEQY
TRBD2	TRBV6-5	ASSTLAGGLAETQY
.	TRBV7-9	ASSLRRLGVSAGELF
.	TRBV6-2/TRBV6-3	ASSYSQGAGNQPQH
.	TRBV9	ASSVAGRNSGANVLT
.	TRBV7-9	ASSLQGAYEQY
.	TRBV20-1	SAGGFQETQY
.	TRBV14	ASSQVSGDSYEQY
TRBD2	TRBV24-1	ATGIIAGEQF
TRBD1	TRBV25-1	ASTISDRGGTGELF
TRBD1	TRBV7-9	ASSLEGARQF
.	TRBV28	ASSFRRSSGNTIY
TRBD1	TRBV6-1	ASSETWTGLYEQY
.	TRBV20-1	SAPTGTDYEQY
.	TRBV5-1	ASRWGGEETQY
TRBD1	TRBV25-1	ASSDSGQGSGYT
.	TRBV20-1	SARGGGSSYEQY
.	TRBV7-2	ASSLTQGPTTRNSPLH
.	TRBV20-1	SARDDRRVPIGELF
.	TRBV14	ASSQLTGSYNEQF
.	TRBV28	ASSLWVGTGSSYEQY
TRBD1	TRBV27	ASSLGQAYGYT
TRBD2	TRBV20-1	SASSFGGRAYNEQF
TRBD1	TRBV7-2	ASSPDDRGEYEQY
.	TRBV5-1	ASRDRPGQEDEQF
.	TRBV20-1	SARPSQGREQY
.	TRBV20-1	SARYTGNNSPLH
.	TRBV5-6	ASSSLAQHPTGELF
.	TRBV4-1	ASSQATGTLKETQY
TRBD2	TRBV7-2	ASSLGYGTSGPD
TRBD2	TRBV12-3/TRBV12-4	ASRAPGLAGGNEQF
.	TRBV20-1	SASGSPVIEQY
.	TRBV20-1	SAPPGWSTDTQY
.	TRBV12-3/TRBV12-4	ASSFSGEFYEQY
TRBD2	TRBV7-9	ASSLVSSGSSMYNEQF
.	TRBV3-1	ASSPYQPSLITDTQY
.	TRBV6-4	ASSEFREKDQPQH
.	TRBV5-1	ASSLVSGIQDTQY
.	TRBV5-5	ASSRDMSGNTIY